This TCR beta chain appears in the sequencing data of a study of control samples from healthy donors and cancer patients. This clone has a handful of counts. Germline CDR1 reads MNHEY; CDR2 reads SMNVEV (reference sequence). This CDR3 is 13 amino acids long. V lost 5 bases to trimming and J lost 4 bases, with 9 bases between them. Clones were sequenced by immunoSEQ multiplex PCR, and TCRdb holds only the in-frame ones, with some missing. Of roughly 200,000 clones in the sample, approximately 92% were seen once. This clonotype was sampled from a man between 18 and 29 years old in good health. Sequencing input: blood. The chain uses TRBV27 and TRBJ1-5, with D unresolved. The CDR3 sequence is CASSPLVNQPQHF. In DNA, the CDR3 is TGTGCCAGCAGTCCACTAGTTAATCAGCCCCAGCATTTT.